This T cell receptor beta chain was captured in a study of T cells in Graves' hyperthyroidism and ophthalmopathy (dated by TCRdb to between 2018 and 2021). A note on the overall study: Peripheral blood was collected at initial diagnosis, before any treatment. After sampling, hyperthyroidism patients received methimazole starting at 30 mg daily, and ophthalmopathy patients received high-dose intravenous methylprednisolone. Prospective prediction of ophthalmopathy was tested in an independent validation cohort consisting of fewer than 20 hyperthyroidism patients and approximately 16 patients who later progressed to ophthalmopathy. According to the paper, TCR Vbeta CDR3 sequencing was carried out on more than 120 peripheral blood samples, which came from 40 to 45 ophthalmopathy, around 74 hyperthyroidism and roughly 17 progressor patients. Thyroid tissue and blood T-cell repertoires from six Graves' hyperthyroidism patients were also compared in the study. The approximately 98 discovery patients were randomly divided into training and test sets at a 7:3 ratio. To identify TCR V-J signatures that set the groups apart, the researchers used a discovery cohort of about a hundred patients, made up of under 45 with Graves' ophthalmopathy and some 60 with stable Graves' hyperthyroidism.

Only a few counts were recorded for this clonotype. Its antigen is currently not known. Per-base qualities were not stored, and no clone one base away is much larger. TCR beta CDR3 regions were amplified from RNA transcripts. A first-round RT-PCR of the TCR CDR3 used the HTBI primer set with the Qiagen OneStep RT-PCR kit. The libraries were constructed in a second round of multiplex PCR and then size-selected and purified. Paired-end sequencing of the libraries was performed with 100 bp reads on an Illumina HiSeq2000. The authors' analysis ran thus. SOAPnuke was used to process the raw data, throwing out any read that contained adapters or uncalled bases, had a mean Phred below 15, or lacked an exact constant-primer or identifier match. COPE v1.2.5 was used to merge high-quality paired reads, and clonotypes were defined as unique nucleotide sequences. MiTCR v1.1 was used to align the clonotypes against IMGT TRBV, TRBD and TRBJ reference segments. The analysis was restricted to V-J combinations with a frequency above 0.0001, which together covered roughly 99% of the repertoires. A TCS score was defined as the ratio between F50 (clonal expansion) and ExV (chaos), using BLOSUM62-based TCRdist between CDR3 peptides within each V-J. Welch's t-statistics and random forest reduced around 550 V-J features to 10 to 15, which were used in a naive Bayes classifier (R e1071). TCRdb took the public reads, trimmed them with fastp at Q25, ran MiXCR for clone calling and kept in-frame beta chains. Rows with a matching CDR3 protein are joined into one entry that keeps the most common DNA and genes. The V and J calls were determined by TCRdb, not by the authors. In this sample the table shows hundreds of thousands of distinct CDR3 sequences, roughly 16% of which occur a single time. Roughly 3% of the sample comes from the top ten.

In the ophthalmopathy patients, disease was moderately to severely active, with a Clinical Activity Score of 3 or more, a NOSPECS grade of 4 or more, and a duration of less than 3 months. Patients with uncontrolled infections, other autoimmune diseases, pregnancy or lactation were excluded. Diagnoses relied on clinical symptoms, serum thyroxine and TRAb, thyroid ultrasound and orbital computed tomography. PBMCs were separated from roughly 9.3 ml of fresh peripheral blood using Ficoll-Paque density gradient centrifugation. Total RNA was extracted with Trizol reagent, and quality was checked on an Agilent 2100 Bioanalyzer. The investigation overall reported the following: Most expanded thyroid clonotypes (frequency above 0.001) were also detected in blood, suggesting blood repertoires may reflect thyroid immune responses. During validation, the model predicted progression to ophthalmopathy a median of about 6.5 months ahead of onset, with 60% to 71% sensitivity and 72.22% specificity. A 13 V-J signature model separated ophthalmopathy from stable hyperthyroidism, with around 88% sensitivity and 81% to 83% specificity in cross-validation and 80%/75% in testing. No statistical method was used to set the sample size in advance, and investigators knew the group allocation.

The germline V gene (reference sequence) provides CDR1 DFQATT and CDR2 SNEGSKA. From V the trimming removes 0 bases and from J it removes 4 bases, while the gene matches leave 2 bases of the junction unaccounted for. The CDR3 measures 13 amino acids from cysteine to phenylalanine. Only the CDR3 portion is preserved as DNA: 39 bases, with reading frame beginning at the first base. The source of this sequence is a woman aged 35 to 49 with Graves' ophthalmopathy. Input material: blood. Recombination linked TRBV20-1 to TRBJ1-2, with 7 middle bases fitting TRBD1. The DNA sequence is as follows: TGCAGTGCTAGAGATTCAGGGGGCTATGGCTACACCTTC. The resulting protein is CSARDSGGYGYTF.